What follows are 29 T cell receptor beta chains derived from one specimen sequenced in a study of early T cells in non-severe SARS-CoV-2 infection. One entry per CDR3 protein, called by TCRdb with MiXCR from the 5' RACE reads. The sample includes 90,000 to 120,000 distinct CDR3 sequences, 9.5% to 13% of them seen just once. Sequences were obtained from whole blood. These receptor sequences come from an adult who was a healthcare worker with PCR-confirmed SARS-CoV-2 infection or an uninfected control (not recorded which).

This clonotype was recorded at least ten times. The J gene is TRBJ1-5, the V gene TRBV20-1; 10 bases line up with TRBD1. This CDR3 contains 13 residues. Germline CDR1 is DFQATT and CDR2 is SNEGSKA (reference sequence). Trimming at V came to 7 bases and at J to 5 bases, leaving 5 bases not matched to a gene. CDR3 protein: CSGGTGVDQPQHF. CDR3 bases: TGCAGTGGAGGGACAGGGGTAGATCAGCCCCAGCATTTT.

This clonotype has more than one count but fewer than ten. The rearrangement uses TRBV24-1 and TRBJ2-3, with TRBD2 identical over 14 bases. Unmatched junction bases numbered 4, after V lost 5 bases and J lost 1 base. The CDR3 consists of 17 residues. Germline-derived CDR1 and CDR2 are KGHDR and SFDVKD. Written as DNA, the CDR3 is TGTGCCACCAGTGCCCCGGGACTAGCGGGGGGCACAGATACGCAGTATTTT. Its protein is CATSAPGLAGGTDTQYF.

A few counts support this clonotype. The chain combines TRBV5-1 with TRBJ2-1; 9 nucleotides align to TRBD2. The CDR3 is 16 amino acids. V shed 5 bases and J 8 bases; nucleotides not matched to a gene: 14. Per the germline V gene, CDR1 is SGHRS and CDR2 is YFSETQ. Here the CDR3 DNA reads TGCGCCAGCAGGAAGGGGACTAGCCTAGCAAGGTATGAGCAGTTCTTC. Translating it yields CASRKGTSLARYEQFF.

The chain combines TRBV20-1 with TRBJ1-2, with D possibly being TRBD1 (5 bases). V lost 4 bases and J 2 bases, leaving 5 bases between the germline ends. CDR3 length: 11 amino acids. Looked up from germline, CDR1 is DFQATT and CDR2 is SNEGSKA (reference sequence). The CDR3 protein is CSATGNYGYTF. In nucleotides, the CDR3 is TGCAGTGCTACAGGGAACTATGGCTACACCTTC.

This chain joins TRBV4-2 and TRBJ2-7; D is unclear. Trimming removed 1 base from V and 0 bases from J, with 4 bases in between. The CDR3 covers 13 residues. Per germline, CDR1 LGHNA and CDR2 YNFKEQ. The CDR3 is CASSQVYSYEQYF. The CDR3 bases are TGTGCCAGCAGCCAAGTTTACTCCTACGAGCAGTACTTC.

This clonotype has a handful of counts. The chain couples TRBV3-1 to TRBJ2-5; possible D gene TRBD1, 6 bases. Germline V gives CDR1 LGHDT, CDR2 YNNKEL (reference sequence). This CDR3 is 15 amino acids long. Trimming cost V 5 bases and J 2 bases, with 15 bases left between them. The CDR3 loop is CASSFSRGLQETQYF. CDR3 coding DNA: TGTGCCAGCAGCTTTAGCAGGGGCCTACAAGAGACCCAGTACTTC.

Note on this clonotype: This may come from a read error, since a much larger clone is one base off. The gene calls are TRBV7-3 and TRBJ2-5; D remains unclear. The ends were cut back, 0 bases at V and 4 bases at J, with 6 bases in the middle. This CDR3 has 13 amino acids. CDR1 is SGHTA, CDR2 FQGTGA, per germline. The CDR3: CASSLTRGETQYF. The CDR3 coding sequence is TGTGCCAGCAGCTTAACAAGAGGAGAGACCCAGTACTTC.

This clonotype was detected a few times. The chain couples TRBV19 to TRBJ2-1, with a tentative D call TRBD2 (5 bases). Germline V gene lookup returns CDR1 LNHDA and CDR2 SQIVND (reference sequence). This CDR3 comprises 15 residues. V dropped 2 bases and J dropped 4 bases, with 12 bases sitting between them. DNA of the CDR3: TGTGCCAGTAGTATAATGGCAGGCGGGTACAATGAGCAGTTCTTC. It codes for CASSIMAGGYNEQFF.

The rearrangement uses TRBV25-1 and TRBJ1-2; D unclear. V lost 5 bases to trimming and J lost 6 bases, with 7 bases between them. Germline lookup yields CDR1 MGHDK and CDR2 SYGVNS. This CDR3 contains 11 residues. In DNA, the CDR3 is TGTGCCAGCAGTTTTGGGCATGGCTACACCTTC. Translating it yields CASSFGHGYTF.

The chain is built from TRBV6-1 and TRBJ1-5; 8 bases agree with TRBD1. The germline gives CDR1 MNHNS, CDR2 SASEGT. The CDR3 loop spans 14 amino acids. After removal of 4 bases from V and 6 bases from J, the junction contained 5 bases not matched to a gene. CDR3 in amino acids: CASSVGQAGQPQHF. In nucleotides, the CDR3 is TGTGCCAGCAGTGTGGGACAGGCGGGTCAGCCCCAGCATTTT.

In DNA, the CDR3 is TGTGCCACCAGCAGAGATTTGCGAGCGGGGGCCTTCACAGATACGCAGTATTTT. Protein sequence: CATSRDLRAGAFTDTQYF. The chain recombines TRBV15 with TRBJ2-3, with 8 bases fitting TRBD2. The CDR3 has 18 amino acids. Per germline, CDR1 LNHNV and CDR2 YYDKDF (reference sequence). V shed 0 bases, J shed 2 bases, and the junction held 10 bases outside the gene matches. The full variable domain, its missing parts supplied by reference TRBV15 and TRBJ2-3, is DAMVIQNPRYQVTQFGKPVTLSCSQTLNHNVMYWYQQKSSQAPKLLFHYYDKDFNNEADTPDNFQSRRPNTSFCFLDIRSPGLGDTAMYLCATSRDLRAGAFTDTQYFGPGTRLTVL.

V gene TRBV5-1 combines with J gene TRBJ1-6, with D maybe TRBD1 (6 bases). Germline CDR1 and CDR2: SGHRS and YFSETQ. The CDR3 extends over 15 amino acids. Trimming removed 0 bases from V and 8 bases from J, with 12 bases in between. The CDR3 DNA reads TGCGCCAGCAGCTTGGAGTCAGGGGAGTATTCACCCCTCCACTTT. Protein: CASSLESGEYSPLHF. Looking up the rest from reference TRBV5-1 and TRBJ1-6 gives the full variable domain: KAGVTQTPRYLIKTRGQQVTLSCSPISGHRSVSWYQQTPGQGLQFLFEYFSETQRNKGNFPGRFSGRQFSNSRSEMNVSTLELGDSALYLCASSLESGEYSPLHFGNGTRLTVT.

V usage is TRBV14 and J usage is TRBJ2-7, with unresolved D. The ends were cut back, 2 bases at V and 3 bases at J, with 11 bases in the middle. CDR1 SGHDN and CDR2 FVKESK come from the germline V gene. This CDR3 is 14 amino acids long. The CDR3 sequence: CASSQLGSLYEQYF. CDR3 sequence (DNA): TGTGCCAGCAGCCAATTGGGCAGCCTCTACGAGCAGTACTTC.

There are many counts of this clonotype. The gene calls are TRBV5-4 and TRBJ2-7, with D hard to call. V was pared by 4 bases and J by 6 bases, with 17 bases between. Germline lookup yields CDR1 SGHNT and CDR2 YYREEE (reference sequence). The CDR3 loop spans 14 amino acids. CDR3 sequence: CASSPGLGTGEQYF. The CDR3 coding sequence is TGTGCCAGCAGCCCTGGGCTAGGCACTGGCGAGCAGTACTTC.

This clonotype was recorded at least ten times. The V call is TRBV6-1, the J call TRBJ2-7; 9 positions match TRBD1. From germline, CDR1 is MNHNS and CDR2 SASEGT. This CDR3 region has 13 residues. The junction had 2 bases not matched to a gene; V was cut back by 3 bases and J by 5 bases. The DNA for the CDR3 is TGTGCCAGCAGTGAGAGGGACAGGGACGAGCAGTACTTC. It translates to CASSERDRDEQYF.

V and J are TRBV12-3 or TRBV12-4 and TRBJ1-3, with 9 nucleotides matching TRBD1. The CDR3 sequence is 15 residues long. Trimming removed 6 bases from V and 1 base from J; junction bases left unmatched: 4. The CDR3 DNA follows: TGTGCCAGCAGCCCGACAGGGGGTTCTGGAAACACCATATATTTT. Protein sequence: CASSPTGGSGNTIYF.

The CDR3 here is CSASDRGHEKLFF. The CDR3 DNA follows: TGCAGTGCTAGCGACAGGGGGCATGAAAAACTGTTTTTT. The gene calls are TRBV20-1 and TRBJ1-4; 10 nucleotides align to TRBD1. In germline, CDR1 is DFQATT, CDR2 SNEGSKA (reference sequence). Trimming at V came to 3 bases and at J to 6 bases, leaving 1 base not matched to a gene. The CDR3 has 13 amino acids.

V and J are TRBV12-3 or TRBV12-4 and TRBJ2-1, with 10 bases aligning to TRBD2. After removal of 6 bases from V and 11 bases from J, the junction contained 13 bases not matched to a gene. This CDR3 spans 15 amino acids. CDR3 loop: CASSTLAGPASKQFF. CDR3 sequence (DNA): TGTGCCAGCAGCACACTAGCGGGGCCCGCCTCAAAGCAGTTCTTC.

This chain uses TRBV6-1 with TRBJ1-5; 7 nucleotides align to TRBD1. Losses at the gene ends were 5 bases for V and 0 bases for J; bases not matched to a gene: 4. CDR1 is MNHNS, CDR2 SASEGT, per germline. The CDR3 loop spans 15 amino acids. The DNA of the CDR3 is TGTGCCAGCAGTAGCCCAGGGGGTAGCAATCAGCCCCAGCATTTT. This sequence encodes CASSSPGGSNQPQHF.

This clonotype was observed a handful of times. This chain joins TRBV9 and TRBJ1-2; 10 positions agree with TRBD1. Germline CDR1 reads SGDLS; CDR2 reads YYNGEE. The CDR3 has 16 residues. The V and J ends lost 2 bases and 4 bases, in that order; junction bases with no gene match: 8. CDR3 in DNA: TGTGCCAGCAGCGTCGCCGTAAGGACAGGGGGCTATGGCTACACCTTC. As protein: CASSVAVRTGGYGYTF.

This clonotype was seen more than once but under ten times. V and J are TRBV20-1 and TRBJ1-5, with D possibly TRBD1 on 6 matching bases. Germline V gives CDR1 DFQATT, CDR2 SNEGSKA (reference sequence). The length of the CDR3 is 17 residues. Trimming left V 5 bases short and J 3 bases short, with 23 bases between. CDR3 DNA: TGCAGTGCTGACGCCGACCAGGGGCAGGCCCTCAATCAGCCCCAGCATTTT. This gives the protein CSADADQGQALNQPQHF.

This clonotype came up many times. This rearrangement joins TRBV6-2 or TRBV6-3 to TRBJ2-1; tentative D call: TRBD2 (5 bases). The CDR3 loop spans 14 amino acids. Per germline, CDR1 MNHEY and CDR2 SVGEGT. V was cut by 6 bases and J by 9 bases, with 18 bases left in between. The CDR3 nucleotides are TGTGCCAGCAGCCACCCAAGGTTCAGCGGTGAGCAGTTCTTC. Protein: CASSHPRFSGEQFF.

This clonotype turned up a few times. The V call is TRBV6-5, the J call TRBJ2-1, with D possibly TRBD1 on 9 matching bases. The CDR3 runs 21 residues. From germline, CDR1 is MNHEY and CDR2 SVGAGI. Trimming took 6 bases from V and 5 from J, leaving 35 bases between them. CDR3 DNA: TGTGCCAGCAGCGGGGGACAGGGTAGGGGTAGCGGGACACGGATTAACAATGAGCAGTTCTTC. It yields the protein CASSGGQGRGSGTRINNEQFF.

This clonotype was detected only a few times. The chain has TRBV29-1 and TRBJ2-1; the match to TRBD2 covers 11 bases. CDR3 length: 13 residues. Per germline, CDR1 SQVTM and CDR2 ANQGSEA. V was clipped by 3 bases and J by 12 bases; unmatched bases: 7. The CDR3 region has the DNA TGCAGCGTTGAGGGACTAGCGGCCCCGTCGCAGTTCTTC. Translation gives CSVEGLAAPSQFF.

The gene calls are TRBV3-1 and TRBJ2-2, with TRBD1 identical over 8 bases. The CDR3 loop spans 15 amino acids. CDR1 is LGHDT, CDR2 YNNKEL, per germline (reference sequence). Trimming at V came to 6 bases and at J to 3 bases, leaving 6 bases not matched to a gene. CDR3 sequence reads: CASSDRGTDTGELFF. For the CDR3, the DNA is TGTGCCAGCAGTGACAGGGGAACAGACACCGGGGAGCTGTTTTTT.

This clonotype has just a few counts. The V gene is TRBV29-1, the J gene TRBJ2-7; D may be TRBD1 or TRBD2 (5 bases each). Germline V gives CDR1 SQVTM, CDR2 ANQGSEA. The CDR3 covers 10 residues. Between the trimmed V and J ends, which lost 6 bases and 10 bases, there was a span of 13 bases. Here the CDR3 DNA reads TGCAGCGTAGGGGACGTCGGACAGTACTTC. It encodes CSVGDVGQYF.

Ten or more counts support this clonotype. The chain has TRBV11-2 and TRBJ1-5; D is perhaps TRBD1 (5 bases). Trimming stripped 5 bases from V and 12 bases from J, with 23 bases between. This CDR3 spans 15 amino acids. CDR1 SGHAT and CDR2 FQNNGV come from the germline V gene. As DNA, the CDR3 is TGTGCCAGCAGCCCACCCGGGGCAGGAGGTAAACTCCAGCATTTT. Translating gives CASSPPGAGGKLQHF.

The chain recombines TRBV6-6 with TRBJ1-5, with 7 bases that match TRBD1. Germline CDR1 reads MNHNY; CDR2 reads SVGAGI (reference sequence). The CDR3 spans 16 residues. The V gene end was trimmed by 8 bases and the J gene end by 5 bases; junction bases not matched to a gene: 15. CDR3 protein: CASRVQGQRIHQPQHF. The CDR3 region has the DNA TGTGCCAGCCGGGTCCAGGGACAGCGCATCCATCAGCCCCAGCATTTT.

At least ten counts were recorded for this clonotype. The chain employs TRBV30 and TRBJ2-2; a weak D match, TRBD1 (6 bases). Trimming took off 0 bases at V and 4 bases at J, with 15 bases between the two ends. The CDR3 has 16 amino acids. Germline CDR1 GTSNPN, CDR2 SVGIG (reference sequence). CDR3 DNA sequence: TGTGCCTGGAGTGTTTCTCAGGGGAGAGGCACCGGGGAGCTGTTTTTT. This gives the protein CAWSVSQGRGTGELFF.